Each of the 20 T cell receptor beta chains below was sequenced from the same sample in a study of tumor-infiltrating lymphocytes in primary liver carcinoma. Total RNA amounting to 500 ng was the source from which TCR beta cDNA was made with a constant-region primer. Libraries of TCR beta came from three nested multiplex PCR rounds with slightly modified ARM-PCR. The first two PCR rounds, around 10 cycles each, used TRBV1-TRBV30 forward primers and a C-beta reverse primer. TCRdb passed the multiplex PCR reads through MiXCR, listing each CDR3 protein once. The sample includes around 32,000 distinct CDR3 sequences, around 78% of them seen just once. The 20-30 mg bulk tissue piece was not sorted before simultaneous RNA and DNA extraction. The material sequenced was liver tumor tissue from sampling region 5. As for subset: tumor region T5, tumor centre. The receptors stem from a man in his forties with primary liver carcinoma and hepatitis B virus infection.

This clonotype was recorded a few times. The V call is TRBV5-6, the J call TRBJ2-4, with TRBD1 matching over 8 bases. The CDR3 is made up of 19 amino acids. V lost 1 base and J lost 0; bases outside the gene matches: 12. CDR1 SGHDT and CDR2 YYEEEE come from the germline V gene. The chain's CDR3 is CASSLSGGGTLLAKNIQYF. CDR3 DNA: TGTGCCAGCAGCTTGTCAGGGGGCGGGACTCTTCTAGCCAAAAACATTCAGTACTTC.

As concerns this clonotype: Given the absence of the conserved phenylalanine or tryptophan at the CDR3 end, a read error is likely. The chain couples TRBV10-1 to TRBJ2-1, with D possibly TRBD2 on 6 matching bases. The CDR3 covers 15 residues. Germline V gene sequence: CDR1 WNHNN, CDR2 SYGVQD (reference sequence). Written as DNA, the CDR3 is TGCGCCAGCAATGAGCCGGACTACATCTACAATGAGCAGTTCTTA. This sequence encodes CASNEPDYIYNEQFL.

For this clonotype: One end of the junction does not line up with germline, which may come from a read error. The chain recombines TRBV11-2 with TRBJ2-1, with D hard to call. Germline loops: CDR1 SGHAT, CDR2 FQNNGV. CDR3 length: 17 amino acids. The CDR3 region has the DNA TGTGCTAGCAGCTTAAGTTGGGTAGCCCTCTTTGGGAATGAGCAGTTATTC. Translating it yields CASSLSWVALFGNEQLF.

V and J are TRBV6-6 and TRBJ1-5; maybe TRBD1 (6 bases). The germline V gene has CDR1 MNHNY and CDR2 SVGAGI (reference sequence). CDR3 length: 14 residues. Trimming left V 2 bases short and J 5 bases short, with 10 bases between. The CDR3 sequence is CASSYEAGDQPQHF. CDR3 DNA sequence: TGTGCCAGCAGTTACGAGGCAGGGGATCAGCCCCAGCATTTT.

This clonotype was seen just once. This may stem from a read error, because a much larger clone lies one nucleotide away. CDR3 sequence reads: CASTRDDSYNEQFF. The CDR3 nucleotides read TGCGCCAGCACCCGGGACGACTCCTACAATGAGCAGTTCTTC. The V and J genes are TRBV10-2 and TRBJ2-1; either TRBD1 or TRBD2 may fit D (5 bases each). Germline CDR1 reads WSHSY; CDR2 reads SAAADI. Deletions cut 7 bases from V and 0 bases from J, with 10 bases between. The length of the CDR3 is 14 residues.

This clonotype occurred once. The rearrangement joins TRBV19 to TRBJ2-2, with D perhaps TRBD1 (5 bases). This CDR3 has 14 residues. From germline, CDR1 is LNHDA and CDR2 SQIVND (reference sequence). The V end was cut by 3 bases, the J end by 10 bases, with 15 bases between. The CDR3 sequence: CASSISPGSLELFF. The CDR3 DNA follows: TGTGCCAGTAGTATTTCTCCAGGGTCCTTGGAGCTGTTTTTT.

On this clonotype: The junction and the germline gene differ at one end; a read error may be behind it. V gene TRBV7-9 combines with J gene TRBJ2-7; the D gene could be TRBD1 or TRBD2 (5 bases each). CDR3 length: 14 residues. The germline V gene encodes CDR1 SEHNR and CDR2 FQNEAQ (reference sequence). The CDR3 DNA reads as TGTACCAGCAGCTTTGACGGGACGACCTACGAGCAGTACTTC. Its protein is CTSSFDGTTYEQYF.

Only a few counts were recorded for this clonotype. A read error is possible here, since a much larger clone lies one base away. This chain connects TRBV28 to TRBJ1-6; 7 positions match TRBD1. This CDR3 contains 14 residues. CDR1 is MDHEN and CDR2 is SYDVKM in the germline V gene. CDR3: CAGSLLRGHSPLHF. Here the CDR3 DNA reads TGTGCCGGCAGTCTCTTAAGGGGGCATTCACCCCTCCACTTT.

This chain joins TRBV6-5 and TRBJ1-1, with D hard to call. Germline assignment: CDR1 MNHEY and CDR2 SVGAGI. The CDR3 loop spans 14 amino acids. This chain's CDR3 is CVTSLDGVRSEAFF. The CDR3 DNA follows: TGTGTCACCAGTCTGGACGGGGTTAGATCTGAAGCTTTCTTT.

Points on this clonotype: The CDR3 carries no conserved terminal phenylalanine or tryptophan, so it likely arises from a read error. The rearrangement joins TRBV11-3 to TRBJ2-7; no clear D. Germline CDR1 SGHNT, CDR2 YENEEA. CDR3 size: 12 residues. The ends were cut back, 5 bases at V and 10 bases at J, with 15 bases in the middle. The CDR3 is CASSAHGFEQYL. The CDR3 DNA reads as TGTGCCAGCAGCGCGCATGGATTCGAACAGTACTTA.

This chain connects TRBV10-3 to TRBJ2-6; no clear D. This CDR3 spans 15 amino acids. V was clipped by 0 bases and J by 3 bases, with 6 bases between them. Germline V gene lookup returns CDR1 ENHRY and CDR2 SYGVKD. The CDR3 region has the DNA TGTGCCATCAGTGAGTCTGGCTTTGGGGCCAACGTCCTGACTTTC. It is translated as CAISESGFGANVLTF.

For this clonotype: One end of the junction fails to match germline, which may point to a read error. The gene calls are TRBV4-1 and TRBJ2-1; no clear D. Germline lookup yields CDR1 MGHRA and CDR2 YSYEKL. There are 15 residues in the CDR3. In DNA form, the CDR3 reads TGTGCCAGCAGCCAAAGTAGAGGATGGAACAATGAGCAGTTCTTT. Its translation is CASSQSRGWNNEQFF.

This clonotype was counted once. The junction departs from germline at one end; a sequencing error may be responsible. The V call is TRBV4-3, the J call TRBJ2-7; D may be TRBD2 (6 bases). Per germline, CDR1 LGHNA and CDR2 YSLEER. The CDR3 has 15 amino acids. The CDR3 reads CGSSQDRETPYQQYF. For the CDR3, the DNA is TGCGGCAGCAGCCAAGATCGGGAGACTCCCTACCAGCAGTATTTC.

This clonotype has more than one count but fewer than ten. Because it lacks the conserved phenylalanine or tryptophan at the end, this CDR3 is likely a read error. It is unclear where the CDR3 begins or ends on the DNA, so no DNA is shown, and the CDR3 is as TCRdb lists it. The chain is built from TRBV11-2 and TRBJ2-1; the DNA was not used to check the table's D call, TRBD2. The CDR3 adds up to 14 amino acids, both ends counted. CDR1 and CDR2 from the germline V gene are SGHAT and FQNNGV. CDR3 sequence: CACSLYRLVSEQLL.

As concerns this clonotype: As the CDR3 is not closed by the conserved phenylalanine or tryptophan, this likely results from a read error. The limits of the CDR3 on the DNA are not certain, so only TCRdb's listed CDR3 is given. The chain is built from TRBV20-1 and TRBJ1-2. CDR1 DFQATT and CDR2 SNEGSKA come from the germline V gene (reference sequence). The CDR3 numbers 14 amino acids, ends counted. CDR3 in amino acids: CSATFGALTYGYTC.

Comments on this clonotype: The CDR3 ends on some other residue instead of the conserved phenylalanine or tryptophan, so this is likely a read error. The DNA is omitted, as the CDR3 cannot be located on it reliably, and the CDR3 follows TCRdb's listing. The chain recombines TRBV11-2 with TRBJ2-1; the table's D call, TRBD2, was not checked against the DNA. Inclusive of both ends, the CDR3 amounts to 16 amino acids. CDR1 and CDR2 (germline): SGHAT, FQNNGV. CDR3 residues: CASDLGLLAGMNEQLL.

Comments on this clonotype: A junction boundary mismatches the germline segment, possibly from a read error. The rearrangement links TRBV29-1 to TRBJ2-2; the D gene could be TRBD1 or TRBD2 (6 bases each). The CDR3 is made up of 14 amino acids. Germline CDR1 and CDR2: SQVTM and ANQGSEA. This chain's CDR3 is CSVERQARGGELFF. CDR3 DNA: TGCAGCGTTGAGAGACAGGCGCGGGGCGGGGAGCTATTTTTT.

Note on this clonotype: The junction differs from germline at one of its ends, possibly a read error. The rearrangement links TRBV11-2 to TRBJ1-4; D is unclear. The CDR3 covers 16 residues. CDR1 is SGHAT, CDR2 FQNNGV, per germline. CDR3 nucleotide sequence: TGTGTCAGCAGCAAGACCTCAGGAGGAACAAATGGAAAACTGTTTTTT. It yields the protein CVSSKTSGGTNGKLFF.

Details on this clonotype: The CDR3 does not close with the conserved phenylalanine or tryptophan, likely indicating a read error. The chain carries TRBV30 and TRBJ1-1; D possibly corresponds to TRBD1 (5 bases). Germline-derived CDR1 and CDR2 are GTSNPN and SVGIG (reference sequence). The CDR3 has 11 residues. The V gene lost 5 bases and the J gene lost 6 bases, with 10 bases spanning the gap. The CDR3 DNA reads TGTGCCTGGGCTAAAGGGGCTGAAGCTTTCCTT. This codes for CAWAKGAEAFL.

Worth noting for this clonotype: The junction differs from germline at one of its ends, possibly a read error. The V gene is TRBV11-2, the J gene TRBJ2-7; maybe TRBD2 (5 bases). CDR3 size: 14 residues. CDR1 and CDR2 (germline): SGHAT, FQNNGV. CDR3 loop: CASSLDLGRWEQYF. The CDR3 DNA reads TGTGCTAGCAGCTTAGATCTTGGTAGATGGGAGCAGTATTTC.